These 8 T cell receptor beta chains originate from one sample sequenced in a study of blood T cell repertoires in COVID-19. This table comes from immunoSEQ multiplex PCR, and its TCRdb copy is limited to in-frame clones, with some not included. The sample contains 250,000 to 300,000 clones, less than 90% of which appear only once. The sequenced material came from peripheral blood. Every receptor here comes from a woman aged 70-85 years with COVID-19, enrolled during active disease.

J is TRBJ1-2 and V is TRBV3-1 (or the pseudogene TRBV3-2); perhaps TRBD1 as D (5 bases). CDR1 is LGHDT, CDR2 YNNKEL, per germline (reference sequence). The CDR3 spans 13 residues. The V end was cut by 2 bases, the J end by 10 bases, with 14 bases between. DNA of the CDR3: TGTGCCAGCAGCCAACAGGGTTCGGGCCCCTACACCTTC. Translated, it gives CASSQQGSGPYTF.

As DNA, the CDR3 is TGCGCCAGCAGCCAATATTGGGGGGTGAGGAACTATGGCTACACCTTC. Protein sequence: CASSQYWGVRNYGYTF. The rearrangement links TRBV4-3 to TRBJ1-2; possibly TRBD1 for D (5 bases). Trimming pared 2 bases from V and 2 bases from J, leaving 15 bases between. The CDR3 is made up of 16 amino acids. Germline V gene lookup returns CDR1 LGHNA and CDR2 YSLEER.

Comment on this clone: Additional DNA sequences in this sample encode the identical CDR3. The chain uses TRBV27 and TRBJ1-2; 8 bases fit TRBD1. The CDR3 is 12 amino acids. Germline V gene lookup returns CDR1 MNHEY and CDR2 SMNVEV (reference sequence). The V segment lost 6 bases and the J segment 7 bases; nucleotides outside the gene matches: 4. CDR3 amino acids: CASRPDRGGYTF. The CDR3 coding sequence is TGTGCCAGCAGACCCGACAGGGGTGGCTACACCTTC.

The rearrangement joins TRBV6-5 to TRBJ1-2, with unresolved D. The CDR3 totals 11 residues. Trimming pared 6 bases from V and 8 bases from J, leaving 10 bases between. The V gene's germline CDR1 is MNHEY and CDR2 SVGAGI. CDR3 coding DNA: TGTGCCAGCAGACAGACCGCCGGCTACACCTTC. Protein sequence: CASRQTAGYTF.

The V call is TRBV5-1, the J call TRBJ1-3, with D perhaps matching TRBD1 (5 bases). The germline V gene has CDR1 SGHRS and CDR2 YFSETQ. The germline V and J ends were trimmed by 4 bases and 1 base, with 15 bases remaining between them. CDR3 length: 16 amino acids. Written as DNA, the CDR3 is TGCGCCAGCAGCCCCAATGGGGGGATATCTGGAAACACCATATATTTT. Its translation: CASSPNGGISGNTIYF.

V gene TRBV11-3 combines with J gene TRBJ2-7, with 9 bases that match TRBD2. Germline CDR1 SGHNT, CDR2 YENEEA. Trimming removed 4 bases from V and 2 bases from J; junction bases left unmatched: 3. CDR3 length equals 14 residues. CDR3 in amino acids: CASSSSGVAYEQYF. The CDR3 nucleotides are TGTGCCAGCAGCTCTAGCGGGGTGGCCTACGAGCAGTACTTC.

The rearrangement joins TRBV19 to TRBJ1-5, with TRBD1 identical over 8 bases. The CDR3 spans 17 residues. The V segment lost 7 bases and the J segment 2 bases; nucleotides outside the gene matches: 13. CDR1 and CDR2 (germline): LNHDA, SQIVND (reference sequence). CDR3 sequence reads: CASTLGQGALGNQPQHF. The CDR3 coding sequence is TGTGCCAGTACCCTAGGGCAGGGGGCGTTGGGCAATCAGCCCCAGCATTTT.

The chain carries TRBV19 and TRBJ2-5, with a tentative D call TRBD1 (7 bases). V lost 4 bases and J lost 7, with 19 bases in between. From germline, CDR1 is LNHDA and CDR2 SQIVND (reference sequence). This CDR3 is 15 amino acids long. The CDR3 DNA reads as TGTGCCAGTAGTACCGGAGGGGGCGGCCAGTGGACCCAGTACTTC. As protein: CASSTGGGGQWTQYF.